A selection of T cell receptor beta chains follows, all from one sample in a study of technical replicates of blood from several donors. Sequencing was performed with immunoSEQ multiplex PCR; in TCRdb, only in-frame clones are kept and a portion is missing. Here the sample spans fewer than 100,000 clones, 90% to 97% being singletons. Sequencing used T cells isolated from PBMCs. The origin of the receptors is a human donor in good health. Each CDR3 is given with its conserved first and last residue. A D gene is named only where the DNA matches it firmly. The size field is filled for only some rows; it gives once, few, many or a size class.

v_gene	abundance	j_gene	d_gene	CDR3aa	CDR3nt
TRBV5-1	NA	TRBJ2-3	TRBD2	CASSQTVREVGDTQYF	TGCGCCAGCAGCCAGACGGTGCGGGAGGTAGGAGATACGCAGTATTTT
TRBV4-1	NA	TRBJ1-2	NA	CASSQGAGDEYTF	TGCGCCAGCAGCCAAGGCGCGGGGGACGAGTACACCTTC
TRBV5-1	NA	TRBJ2-1	TRBD2	CASSSGLAIDEQFF	TGCGCCAGCAGTTCTGGACTAGCTATTGATGAGCAGTTCTTC
TRBV29-1	NA	TRBJ1-4	NA	CSVAQATNEKLFF	TGCAGCGTTGCACAAGCAACTAATGAAAAACTGTTTTTT
TRBV19	NA	TRBJ1-3	NA	CASSINGQGGNTIYF	TGTGCCAGTAGTATAAACGGGCAGGGAGGAAACACCATATATTTT
TRBV11-3	NA	TRBJ1-1	TRBD1	CASSPGQGGSAAFF	TGTGCCAGCAGCCCTGGACAGGGGGGGTCGGCAGCTTTCTTT
TRBV7-8	NA	TRBJ2-5	NA	CASSPDGETQYF	TGTGCCAGCAGCCCCGACGGGGAGACCCAGTACTTC
TRBV18	NA	TRBJ2-2	NA	CASSPVRSGTGELFF	TGTGCCAGCTCACCTGTTCGGTCGGGAACCGGGGAGCTGTTTTTT
TRBV4-2	NA	TRBJ2-7	TRBD1	CASSKSLQGIIFYEQYF	TGTGCCAGCAGCAAAAGTCTACAGGGGATAATATTCTACGAGCAGTACTTC
TRBV29-1	few	TRBJ1-1	NA	CSVGTQANTEAFF	TGCAGCGTTGGTACACAGGCCAACACTGAAGCTTTCTTT
TRBV5-6	NA	TRBJ2-3	NA	CASSLGTSTDTQYF	TGTGCCAGCAGCTTGGGAACTAGCACAGATACGCAGTATTTT